This T cell receptor beta chain derives from a study of CD8+CD57+ T cells in acquired aplastic anemia (dated by TCRdb to 2017 to 2018). With regard to the full study: DNA extracted from sorted CD4+ and CD8+ cells had a mean of approximately 3.5 ug, with a range of 0.2 to 27.4 ug. A CD8+CD57+ expansion meant a frequency higher than the mean frequency seen in healthy subjects. Paper-wide results and their limitations: No significant difference in CD8+ Simpson's diversity was found between patients and healthy controls (P=0.060). Around 28 CD8+ CDR3 sequences were found to be shared between patients and controls, but these sequences appeared to be highly expressed in patients and within the immunodominant clones of the patients.

TCR beta VDJ combination and CDR3 sequence profiling used genomic DNA as the template. TCR repertoire sequencing was run on an Illumina HiSeq 2000. Concerning the study's data processing: Repertoire assessment relied on Simpson's diversity index, CDR3 size and DJ length profiles, and TRBV/TRBJ rearrangement plots. The most abundant DNA sequence in the deep sequencing data was taken as the immunodominant clone. CDR3 amino acid sequences were screened for sharing across subjects and compared with published repertoires and the VDJdb database. TCRdb itself trimmed the public reads at Q25 with fastp, ran MiXCR and retained productive beta chains. Under each unique CDR3 protein, matching rows form one entry showing the most common genes and DNA. For this entry, the V and J calls and clone size follow TCRdb and not the study's own pipeline. The sample table records 50,000 or so distinct CDR3 sequences; around 60% of these occur just once. 16% of the sample rests with the top ten.

This clonotype was counted many times. Its cognate antigen has yet to be identified. No base quality information exists; no much larger clone differs at one position. Flow cytometry had shown CD8+CD57+ cell expansion in the patients selected for sequencing. Severe acquired aplastic anemia was diagnosed in all patients according to International Study of Aplastic Anemia and Agranulocytosis and Camitta criteria. No patient had received any therapy when blood was sampled. TCR repertoires of sorted CD4+ and CD8+ blood T cells from severe aplastic anemia patients and healthy subjects were deep-sequenced in the study. Patients were enrolled in the USA under clinicaltrials.gov protocols 00001620, 01623167, 00001397, 00071045, 00081523 and 00961064. Ficoll-Paque density gradient centrifugation was used to isolate peripheral blood mononuclear cells. Before DNA extraction, CD4+ and CD8+ T cells were sorted by FACS or by magnetic beads.

Via the germline V gene (reference sequence), CDR1 is MNHEY and CDR2 SMNVEV. V is pared back by 5 bases and J by 2 bases, with 15 bases lying between the germline termini. The CDR3 measures 15 amino acids from cysteine to phenylalanine. The CDR3 DNA has 45 bases and is translated from base 1. The sequence links TRBV27 to TRBJ1-2, and TRBD1 may be the D gene, going by 5 matching bases. The sequenced sample was sorted CD4+, CD8+, or CD8+CD57+ T cells (not recorded which) from PBMCs. The sequence was obtained from a human donor with aplastic anemia. The nucleotide sequence reads as follows: TGTGCCAGCAGTCCCCTCAGGGCCGCGAACTATGGCTACACCTTC. Translated, this is CASSPLRAANYGYTF.